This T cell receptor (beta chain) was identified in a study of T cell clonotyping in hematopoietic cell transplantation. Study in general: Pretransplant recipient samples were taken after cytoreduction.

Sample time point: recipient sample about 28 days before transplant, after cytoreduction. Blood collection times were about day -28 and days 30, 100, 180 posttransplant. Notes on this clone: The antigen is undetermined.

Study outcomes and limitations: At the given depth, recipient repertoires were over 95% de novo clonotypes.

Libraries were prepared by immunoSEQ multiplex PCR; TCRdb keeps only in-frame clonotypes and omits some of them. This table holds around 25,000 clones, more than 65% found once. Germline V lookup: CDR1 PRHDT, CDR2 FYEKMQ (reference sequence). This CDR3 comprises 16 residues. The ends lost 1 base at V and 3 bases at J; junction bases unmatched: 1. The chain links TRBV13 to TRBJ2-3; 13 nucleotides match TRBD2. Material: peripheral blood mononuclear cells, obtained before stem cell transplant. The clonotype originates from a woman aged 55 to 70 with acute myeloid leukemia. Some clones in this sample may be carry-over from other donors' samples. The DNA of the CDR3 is TGTGCCAGCAGCTTAGTGGGACTAGCGGGGACAGATACGCAGTATTTT. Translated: CASSLVGLAGTDTQYF.